A selection of T cell receptor beta chains follows, all from one sample in a study of CD8 T cells in Susac syndrome. MiXCR, run by TCRdb on the immunoSEQ multiplex PCR reads, gives a single entry per CDR3 protein. The sample has 95,000 or so distinct CDR3 sequences, 80% to 95% seen once. Source material: CD8+ T cells from PBMCs. The origin of the receptors is a human donor in good health. The CDR3 runs from the conserved cysteine through the conserved F or W. The D gene is left open where the match is weak. For some rows the clone size is stated as once, few or many, or as a class when expanded; others skip it.

-,TRBJ2-7,-,TRBV6-6,CASSYSNHEQYF,TGTGCCAGCAGTTACTCGAACCACGAGCAGTACTTC
-,TRBJ1-1,-,TRBV12-5,CASGLHRDLNTEAFF,TGTGCTAGTGGTTTACACAGGGATCTGAACACTGAAGCTTTCTTT
-,TRBJ2-5,-,TRBV25-1,CASSEETQYF,TGTGCCAGCAGTGAGGAGACCCAGTACTTC
-,TRBJ1-3,TRBD1,TRBV5-6,CASSLAPQGDGNTIYF,TGTGCCAGCAGCTTGGCCCCACAGGGGGATGGAAACACCATATATTTT
-,TRBJ2-7,-,TRBV20-1,CSASPGGYEQYF,TGCAGTGCTAGCCCAGGCGGCTACGAGCAGTACTTC
-,TRBJ2-1,TRBD2,TRBV5-6,CASSLGVGTTQFF,TGTGCCAGCAGCTTAGGGGTTGGGACTACTCAGTTCTTC
-,TRBJ1-4,TRBD1,TRBV18,CASSPTTGGREKLFF,TGTGCCAGCTCACCAACGACAGGGGGCCGAGAAAAACTGTTTTTT
few,TRBJ1-1,-,TRBV6-1,CASRRTFTEAFF,TGTGCCAGCAGGCGAACTTTTACTGAAGCTTTCTTT
-,TRBJ2-7,TRBD1,TRBV15,CATSGRPPGGHEQYF,TGTGCCACCAGCGGTCGTCCCCCAGGGGGACACGAGCAGTACTTC
-,TRBJ2-2,-,TRBV15,CATSGSGLVTGELFF,TGTGCCACCAGCGGGTCGGGACTCGTCACCGGGGAGCTGTTTTTT
-,TRBJ2-5,-,TRBV19,CASSMIVQETQYF,TGTGCCAGTAGTATGATAGTCCAAGAGACCCAGTACTTC
-,TRBJ2-1,-,TRBV27,CASSYSYNEQFF,TGTGCCAGCAGTTACTCCTACAATGAGCAGTTCTTC
-,TRBJ2-1,-,TRBV19,CASSPGPNEQFF,TGTGCCAGTAGTCCGGGACCCAATGAGCAGTTCTTC
-,TRBJ2-3,TRBD1,TRBV9,CASSVPRDSPTYTGQYF,TGTGCCAGCAGCGTGCCTAGGGACAGTCCAACATATACCGGGCAGTATTTT
-,TRBJ2-5,-,TRBV7-8,CASSFGTSMKETQYF,TGTGCCAGCAGCTTCGGGACCTCGATGAAAGAGACCCAGTACTTC
-,TRBJ2-5,-,TRBV5-5,CASSSFGGQETQYF,TGTGCCAGCAGCTCTTTCGGTGGGCAAGAGACCCAGTACTTC
-,TRBJ1-1,-,TRBV6-2/TRBV6-3,CASSYSRTSPAFF,TGTGCCAGCAGTTACTCGAGAACCTCCCCGGCTTTCTTT
-,TRBJ1-1,-,TRBV27,CASSLSMGAKNTEAFF,TGTGCCAGCAGTTTATCGATGGGGGCTAAGAACACTGAAGCTTTCTTT
-,TRBJ2-2,-,TRBV19,CASRDGGDTGELFF,TGTGCCAGTAGGGATGGCGGGGACACCGGGGAGCTGTTTTTT
-,TRBJ2-2,TRBD1,TRBV6-1,CASSPSRQGARTGELFF,TGTGCCAGCAGTCCCTCCCGACAGGGGGCACGCACCGGGGAGCTGTTTTTT
-,TRBJ1-2,-,TRBV14,CASSPSSSRSGYTF,TGTGCCAGCAGCCCTAGTTCCTCAAGAAGTGGCTACACCTTC
-,TRBJ2-3,TRBD1,TRBV5-6,CASSSSRDRVWTDTQYF,TGTGCCAGCAGCTCCAGCCGGGACAGGGTTTGGACAGATACGCAGTATTTT
-,TRBJ1-5,-,TRBV4-1,CASSPIQGNQPQHF,TGCGCCAGCAGCCCGATCCAAGGCAATCAGCCCCAGCATTTT
few,TRBJ1-3,-,TRBV27,CASSFSGSGNTIYF,TGTGCCAGCAGTTTCAGCGGCTCTGGAAACACCATATATTTT